The 22 T cell receptor beta chains presented below share a single source sample, sequenced in a study of response to subunit inactivated influenza vaccine. TCRdb re-called the RT-PCR reads through MiXCR, storing one row per CDR3 protein. The top ten hold 10% to 13% of the sample, which has around 300,000 distinct CDR3 sequences, roughly 20% seen once. The sample was PBMCs from blood, taken about 19 months after vaccination. These receptors all stem from a man between 50 and 70 years old who received an inactivated influenza vaccine.

This clonotype was counted between two and nine times. V and J are TRBV20-1 and TRBJ2-4; 9 nucleotides line up with TRBD1. V dropped 5 bases and J dropped 6; count of bases not matched to a gene: 14. The CDR3 runs 16 residues. Germline V CDR1 and CDR2: DFQATT, SNEGSKA (reference sequence). The CDR3 DNA sequence: TGCAGTGCTTTTTGGGGACAAGGGGGACAGGGAAACATTCAGTACTTC. Translating gives CSAFWGQGGQGNIQYF.

The rearrangement uses TRBV6-6 and TRBJ1-3, with D uncertain. The CDR3 is 13 amino acids. V was shortened by 7 bases and J by 8 bases, with 15 bases between the two germline ends. Germline CDR1 MNHNY, CDR2 SVGAGI (reference sequence). The CDR3: CASTKPQEYTIYF. Written as DNA, the CDR3 is TGTGCCAGCACAAAGCCGCAGGAGTACACCATATATTTT.

This chain uses TRBV7-6 with TRBJ1-2, with D hard to call. V was cut by 4 bases and J by 6 bases, with 15 bases left in between. The CDR3 runs 14 residues. In germline, CDR1 is SGHVS, CDR2 FNYEAQ. The CDR3 loop reads CASSSLPGSHGYTF. The CDR3 DNA is TGTGCCAGCAGCTCCCTCCCCGGGTCACATGGCTACACCTTC. Full variable domain (outside the CDR3, taken from reference TRBV7-6 and TRBJ1-2): GAGVSQSPRYKVTKRGQDVALRCDPISGHVSLYWYRQALGQGPEFLTYFNYEAQQDKSGLPNDRFSAERPEGSISTLTIQRTEQRDSAMYRCASSSLPGSHGYTFGSGTRLTVV.

This clonotype was counted between two and nine times. The V call is TRBV28, the J call TRBJ2-5; TRBD1 matches 9 bases. V was clipped by 6 bases and J by 5 bases; unmatched bases: 7. This CDR3 is 14 amino acids long. Germline CDR1 reads MDHEN; CDR2 reads SYDVKM. CDR3 region: CASSPTGGVETQYF. The DNA for the CDR3 is TGTGCCAGCAGCCCAACAGGGGGCGTGGAGACCCAGTACTTC. The full variable domain, completed using reference TRBV28 and TRBJ2-5, is DVKVTQSSRYLVKRTGEKVFLECVQDMDHENMFWYRQDPGLGLRLIYFSYDVKMKEKGDIPEGYSVSREKKERFSLILESASTNQTSMYLCASSPTGGVETQYFGPGTRLLVL.

The rearrangement joins TRBV4-1 to TRBJ2-7; no reliable D call. The V end lost 3 bases, the J end lost 0 bases, and 15 bases lay between the germline ends. This CDR3 has 16 amino acids. Germline V gene sequence: CDR1 MGHRA, CDR2 YSYEKL. In DNA form, the CDR3 reads TGCGCCAGCAGCCAGCATGGGGTCACTACCTCCTACGAGCAGTACTTC. Protein sequence: CASSQHGVTTSYEQYF.

In this sample, this clonotype turned up a few times. The rearrangement uses TRBV19 and TRBJ1-5, with 8 nucleotides matching TRBD1. Unmatched junction bases numbered 10, after V lost 3 bases and J lost 3 bases. Per germline, CDR1 LNHDA and CDR2 SQIVND (reference sequence). This CDR3 has 17 amino acids. The CDR3 reads CASSITGQGPDNQPQHF. For the CDR3, the DNA is TGTGCCAGTAGTATCACAGGACAGGGCCCAGACAATCAGCCCCAGCATTTT.

V usage is TRBV6-6 and J usage is TRBJ2-7, with a tentative D call TRBD1 (5 bases). CDR1 is MNHNY, CDR2 SVGAGI, per germline (reference sequence). The CDR3 consists of 12 residues. Trimming pared 4 bases from V and 6 bases from J, leaving 10 bases between. The DNA for the CDR3 is TGTGCCAGCAGTTTCCAGGGTAGCGAGCAGTACTTC. Amino acid sequence: CASSFQGSEQYF.

V usage is TRBV2 and J usage is TRBJ2-5; 8 bases fit TRBD1. This CDR3 spans 12 amino acids. The trim removed 6 bases at V and 5 bases at J, leaving 2 bases unmatched. CDR1 is SNHLY and CDR2 is FYNNEI in the germline V gene. CDR3 sequence reads: CASRDRAETQYF. The CDR3 DNA reads as TGTGCCAGCAGGGACAGGGCGGAGACCCAGTACTTC.

This clonotype was observed a few times. The chain joins TRBV18 to TRBJ1-5; 12 nucleotides agree with TRBD1. This CDR3 has 16 amino acids. Germline V CDR1 and CDR2: KGHSH, LQKENI. The trim removed 4 bases at V and 1 base at J, leaving 2 bases unmatched. Here the CDR3 reads CASSRDRGLSNQPQHF. CDR3 DNA: TGTGCCAGCTCACGGGACAGGGGGCTGAGCAATCAGCCCCAGCATTTT.

This clonotype came up many times. The rearrangement links TRBV11-1 to TRBJ2-1; the match to TRBD2 covers 7 bases. The J segment lost 6 bases and the V segment lost 6 bases, leaving 26 bases of the junction unmatched. Germline V gene sequence: CDR1 SGHAT, CDR2 FQDESV (reference sequence). CDR3 length equals 20 residues. Here the CDR3 DNA reads TGTGCCAGCAGTTCGACAGAGTCCAGGTCAGAGACTAGCCCTCTCAATGAGCAGTTCTTC. As protein: CASSSTESRSETSPLNEQFF.

J is TRBJ2-6 and V is TRBV14; 12 bases are shared with TRBD1. This CDR3 is built from 18 residues. V was clipped by 3 bases and J by 2 bases; unmatched bases: 5. Germline V gene lookup returns CDR1 SGHDN and CDR2 FVKESK. The CDR3 region is CASSHWDRGLAGANVLTF. In nucleotides, the CDR3 is TGTGCCAGCAGCCACTGGGACAGGGGGCTGGCTGGGGCCAACGTCCTGACTTTC.

The CDR3 DNA reads as TGTGCCAGCAGCTTAGATTTTGAGACAGGGTACAACAATGAGCAGTTCTTC. Translation: CASSLDFETGYNNEQFF. The chain recombines TRBV11-2 with TRBJ2-1, with TRBD1 identical over 7 bases. The CDR3 spans 17 residues. The V segment lost 0 bases and the J segment 5 bases; nucleotides outside the gene matches: 10. The V gene's germline CDR1 is SGHAT and CDR2 FQNNGV.

This clonotype appeared once. The J gene is TRBJ2-7, the V gene TRBV29-1; D is possibly TRBD2 (6 bases). The germline CDR1 and CDR2 sequences are SQVTM and ANQGSEA. The V end was cut by 5 bases, the J end by 0 bases, with 8 bases between. The CDR3 extends over 12 amino acids. CDR3: CSVRDCSYEQYF. The DNA for the CDR3 is TGCAGCGTTCGGGACTGCTCCTACGAGCAGTACTTC.

This clonotype was seen at least ten times. The chain uses TRBV20-1 and TRBJ1-6; TRBD1 is a possible D gene (6 bases). CDR1 and CDR2 from the germline V gene are DFQATT and SNEGSKA (reference sequence). The CDR3 has 17 residues. Trimming stripped 3 bases from V and 0 bases from J, with 15 bases between. The CDR3 sequence is CSARVDSHSSYNSPLHF. The CDR3 nucleotides are TGCAGTGCTAGGGTGGACAGTCACAGCTCCTATAATTCACCCCTCCACTTT.

The V call is TRBV29-1, the J call TRBJ2-1, with TRBD2 identical over 12 bases. Germline V gene data show CDR1 as SQVTM and CDR2 as ANQGSEA. The CDR3 extends over 16 amino acids. J lost 0 bases, V lost 4 bases, and 4 bases had no gene match. CDR3: CSVVLAGGYSYNEQFF. The CDR3 nucleotides are TGCAGCGTTGTACTAGCGGGGGGTTACTCCTACAATGAGCAGTTCTTC.

This clonotype was found many times. The chain recombines TRBV2 with TRBJ1-5; D is possibly TRBD1 (6 bases). Germline CDR1 SNHLY, CDR2 FYNNEI. The CDR3 loop spans 15 amino acids. The germline V and J ends were trimmed by 8 bases and 1 base, with 15 bases remaining between them. The CDR3 region is CASRTGSGSNQPQHF. The CDR3, as DNA: TGTGCCAGCCGCACAGGGTCGGGAAGCAATCAGCCCCAGCATTTT. Using reference TRBV2 and TRBJ1-5 for the parts outside the CDR3, the full variable domain is EPEVTQTPSHQVTQMGQEVILRCVPISNHLYFYWYRQILGQKVEFLVSFYNNEISEKSEIFDDQFSVERPDGSNFTLKIRSTKLEDSAMYFCASRTGSGSNQPQHFGDGTRLSIL.

This clonotype was seen more than once but under ten times. J is TRBJ2-3 and V is TRBV15; D ambiguous. V dropped 3 bases and J dropped 2 bases, with 21 bases sitting between them. This CDR3 is built from 18 residues. Germline CDR1 reads LNHNV; CDR2 reads YYDKDF (reference sequence). DNA for the CDR3: TGTGCCACCAGCAGGGTGGTACGGGTTGGTACCTACACAGATACGCAGTATTTT. It encodes CATSRVVRVGTYTDTQYF.

This clonotype was observed many times. The chain has TRBV12-3 or TRBV12-4 and TRBJ1-4; perhaps TRBD1 as D (6 bases). The CDR3 runs 15 residues. V gave up 5 bases and J gave up 0 bases, with 10 bases separating them. Here the CDR3 DNA reads TGTGCCAGCAGTCATACAGGGACAACTAATGAAAAACTGTTTTTT. It yields the protein CASSHTGTTNEKLFF.

This clonotype showed up many times. This chain joins TRBV27 and TRBJ1-5, with TRBD1 as a possible D gene (5 bases). This CDR3 region has 15 residues. V shed 6 bases and J shed 3 bases, with 15 bases lying between them. Germline CDR1 is MNHEY and CDR2 is SMNVEV (reference sequence). Written as DNA, the CDR3 is TGTGCCAGCAGCCCAATCCGGGGGGACAATCAGCCCCAGCATTTT. Translated, it gives CASSPIRGDNQPQHF.

Here the CDR3 DNA reads TGTGCCAGCAGCTTTCCACAGAGGCGGGGGCGAAATGAGCAGTTCTTC. This sequence encodes CASSFPQRRGRNEQFF. The chain is built from TRBV7-8 and TRBJ2-1, with D maybe TRBD2 (7 bases). The CDR3 has 16 residues. Between the trimmed V and J ends, which lost 3 bases and 7 bases, there was a span of 19 bases. CDR1 is SGHVS and CDR2 is FQNEAQ in the germline V gene.

The J gene is TRBJ2-3, the V gene TRBV4-3; no clear D. The CDR3 contains 14 residues. The germline V gene has CDR1 LGHNA and CDR2 YSLEER. The V gene lost 0 bases and the J gene lost 5 bases, with 9 bases spanning the gap. CDR3 coding DNA: TGCGCCAGCAGCCAAGATGAACTGCTAGATACGCAGTATTTT. It translates to CASSQDELLDTQYF.

The rearrangement joins TRBV28 to TRBJ2-3; maybe TRBD2 (6 bases). The CDR3 covers 15 residues. The ends were cut back, 2 bases at V and 1 base at J, with 10 bases in the middle. Germline-derived CDR1 and CDR2 are MDHEN and SYDVKM. DNA of the CDR3: TGTGCCAGCAGTTTAGCTCCTAGCGGCACAGATACGCAGTATTTT. Translating gives CASSLAPSGTDTQYF.